This T cell receptor beta chain was found in a study of HIV-infected patients and healthy controls. Points from the study as a whole: HIV-infected patients and controls differed significantly in mean usage of eight alpha and eight beta V genes. Healthy controls shared more CDR3 sequences between individuals than HIV-infected patients did. During therapy, HIV-associated CDR3s fell significantly in frequency, while CMV-associated CDR3s did not change significantly.

Antiretroviral therapy had run roughly three months, about 14 weeks, before follow-up blood collection. The repertoire came from unfractionated whole blood and reflected all unsorted peripheral T cells. This clonotype was counted at least ten times. Its antigen is as yet unknown. Around 0.5 ug RNA was reverse transcribed with alpha and beta constant-region primers. Using multiplexing indices, alpha and beta chain libraries were generated apart by chain-specific third strand synthesis. A 12-nucleotide barcode per molecule came from two concatenated random hexamers added pre-amplification. TCRdb analysed the 5' RACE reads with MiXCR anew, one entry per CDR3 protein. The sample holds about 18,000 distinct CDR3 sequences, 8.5% to 9% seen once. Specimen: blood, collected during antiretroviral therapy. This receptor was obtained from an adult with HIV infection.

CDR3 sequence reads: CASSSPGLAGVEQYF. The CDR3 DNA is TGTGCCAGCAGTTCCCCGGGACTAGCGGGAGTCGAGCAGTACTTC. The chain joins TRBV6-5 to TRBJ2-7; 14 bases agree with TRBD2. Germline assignment: CDR1 MNHEY and CDR2 SVGAGI. V gave up 4 bases and J gave up 6 bases; unmatched junction bases: 5. The CDR3 has 15 amino acids.